This TCR beta chain was sequenced during a study of blood T cell repertoires in COVID-19. At the level of the study: Donors of Cohort 3 who recovered were those that had two negative PCRs, clearance, or symptom resolution. The cDNA or gDNA used as material had been derived from T cells, B-cell-depleted T cells, or PBMCs.

Authors' analysis steps: Estimates of nucleated cell counts were drawn from the amplification of reference gene primers. Libraries were prepared by immunoSEQ multiplex PCR; TCRdb keeps only in-frame clonotypes and omits some of them. V and J calls plus clone size are reproduced from that table; the DNA served to infer D and trimming. This table has hundreds of thousands of clones, more than 75% appearing once. Germline assignment: CDR1 SGHAT and CDR2 FQNNGV. CDR3 length equals 13 residues. V was shortened by 5 bases and J by 9 bases, with 11 bases between the two germline ends. This study enrolled people aged roughly 18 to 89 from about two dozen US geographic areas.

This receptor was identified in a woman aged 60-75 years in a cohort exposed to, infected with or recovered from COVID-19 (not recorded which). The sample was PBMCs or T cells enriched from blood (not recorded which). J is TRBJ1-6 and V is TRBV11-2, with TRBD1 as a possible D gene (5 bases). DNA of the CDR3: TGTGCCAGCAGCGGCGGGGGATCTTCACCCCTCCACTTT. This gives the protein CASSGGGSSPLHF.